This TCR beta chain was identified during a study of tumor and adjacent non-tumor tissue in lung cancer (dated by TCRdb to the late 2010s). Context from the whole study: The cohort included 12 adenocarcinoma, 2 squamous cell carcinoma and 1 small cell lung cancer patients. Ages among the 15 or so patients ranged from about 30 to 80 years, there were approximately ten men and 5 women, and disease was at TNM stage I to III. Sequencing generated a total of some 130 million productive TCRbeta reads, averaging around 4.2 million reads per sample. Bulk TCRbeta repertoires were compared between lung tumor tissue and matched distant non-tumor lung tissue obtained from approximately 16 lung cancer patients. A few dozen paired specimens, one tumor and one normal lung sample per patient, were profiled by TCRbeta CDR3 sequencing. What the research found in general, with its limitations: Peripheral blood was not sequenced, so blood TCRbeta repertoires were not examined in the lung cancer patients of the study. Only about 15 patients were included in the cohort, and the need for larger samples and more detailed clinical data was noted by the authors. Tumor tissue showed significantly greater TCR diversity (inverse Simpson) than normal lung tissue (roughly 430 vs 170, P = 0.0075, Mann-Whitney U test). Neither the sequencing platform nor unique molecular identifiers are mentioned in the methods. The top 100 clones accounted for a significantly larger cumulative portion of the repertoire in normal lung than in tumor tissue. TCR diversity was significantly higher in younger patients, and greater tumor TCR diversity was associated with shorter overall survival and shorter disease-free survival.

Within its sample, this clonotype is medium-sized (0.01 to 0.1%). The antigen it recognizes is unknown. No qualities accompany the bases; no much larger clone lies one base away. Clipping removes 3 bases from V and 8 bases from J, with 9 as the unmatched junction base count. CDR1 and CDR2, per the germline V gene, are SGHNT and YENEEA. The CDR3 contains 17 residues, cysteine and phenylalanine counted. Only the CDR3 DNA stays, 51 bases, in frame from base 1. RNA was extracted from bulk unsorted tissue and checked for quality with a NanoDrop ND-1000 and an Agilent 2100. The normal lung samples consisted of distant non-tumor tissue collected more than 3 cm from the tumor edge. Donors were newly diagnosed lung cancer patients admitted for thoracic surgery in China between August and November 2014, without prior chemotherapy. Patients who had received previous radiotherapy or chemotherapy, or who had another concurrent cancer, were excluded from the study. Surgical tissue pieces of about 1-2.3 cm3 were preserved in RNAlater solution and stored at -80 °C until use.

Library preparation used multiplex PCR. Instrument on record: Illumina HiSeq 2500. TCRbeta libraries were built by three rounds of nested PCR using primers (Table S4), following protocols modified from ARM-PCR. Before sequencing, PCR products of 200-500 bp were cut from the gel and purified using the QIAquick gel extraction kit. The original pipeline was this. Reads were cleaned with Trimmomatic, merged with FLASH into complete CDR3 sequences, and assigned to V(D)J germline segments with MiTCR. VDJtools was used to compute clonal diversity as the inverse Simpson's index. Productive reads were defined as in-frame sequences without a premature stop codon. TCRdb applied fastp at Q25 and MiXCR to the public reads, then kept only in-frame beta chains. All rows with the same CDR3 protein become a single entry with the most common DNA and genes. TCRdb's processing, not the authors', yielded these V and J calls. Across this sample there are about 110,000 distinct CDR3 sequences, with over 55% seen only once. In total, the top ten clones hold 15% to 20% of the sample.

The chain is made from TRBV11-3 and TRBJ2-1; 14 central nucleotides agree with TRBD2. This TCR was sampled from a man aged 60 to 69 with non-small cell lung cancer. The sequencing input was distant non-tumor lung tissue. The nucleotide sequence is TGTGCCAGCAGCTTCGGACGACTAGCGGGAGGGCCGGATGAGCAGTTCTTC. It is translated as CASSFGRLAGGPDEQFF.